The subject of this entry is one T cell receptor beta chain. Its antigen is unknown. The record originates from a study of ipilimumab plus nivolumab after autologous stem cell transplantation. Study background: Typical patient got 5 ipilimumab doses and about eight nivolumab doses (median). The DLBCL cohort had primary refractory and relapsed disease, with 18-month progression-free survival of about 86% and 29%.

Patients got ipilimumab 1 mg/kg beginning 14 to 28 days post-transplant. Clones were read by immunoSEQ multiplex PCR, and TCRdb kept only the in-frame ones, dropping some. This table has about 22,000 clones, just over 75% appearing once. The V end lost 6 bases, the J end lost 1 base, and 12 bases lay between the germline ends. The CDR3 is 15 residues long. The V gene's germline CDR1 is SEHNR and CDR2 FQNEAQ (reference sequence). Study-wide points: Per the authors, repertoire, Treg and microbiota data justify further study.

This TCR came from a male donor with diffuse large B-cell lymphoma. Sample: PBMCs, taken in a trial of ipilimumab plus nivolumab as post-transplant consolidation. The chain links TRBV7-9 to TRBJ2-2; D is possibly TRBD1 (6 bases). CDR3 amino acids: CASSIQGRNTGELFF. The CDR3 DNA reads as TGTGCCAGCAGTATACAGGGCCGGAACACCGGGGAGCTGTTTTTT.